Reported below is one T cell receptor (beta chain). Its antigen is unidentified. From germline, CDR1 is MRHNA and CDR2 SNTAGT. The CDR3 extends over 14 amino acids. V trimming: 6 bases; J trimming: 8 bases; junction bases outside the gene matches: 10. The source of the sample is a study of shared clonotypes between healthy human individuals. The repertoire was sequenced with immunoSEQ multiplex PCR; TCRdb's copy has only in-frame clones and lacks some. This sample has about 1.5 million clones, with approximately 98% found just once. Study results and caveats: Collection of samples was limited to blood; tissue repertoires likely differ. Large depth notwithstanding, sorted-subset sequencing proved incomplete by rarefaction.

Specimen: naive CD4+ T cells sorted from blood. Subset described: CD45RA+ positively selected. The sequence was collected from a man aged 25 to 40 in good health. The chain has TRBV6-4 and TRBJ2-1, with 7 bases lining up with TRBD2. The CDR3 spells CASRRDYRRDEQFF. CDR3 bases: TGTGCCAGCAGGAGGGACTACCGTCGCGATGAGCAGTTCTTC.